What follows are 23 T cell receptor beta chains derived from one specimen sequenced in a study of CD8 T cells in Susac syndrome (dated by TCRdb to about 2019). The protocol used for the library was the immunoSEQ multiplex PCR assay. RNA was extracted using the RNeasy kit, and about 0.5 to 1 ug of the RNA was reverse transcribed with random hexamers. TCRdb cleaned the public reads at Q25 with fastp, built clones with MiXCR and kept in-frame beta chains. CDR3 protein sequences are deduplicated, and each keeps its most common genes and DNA. Across this sample there are 200,000 to 250,000 distinct CDR3 sequences, with 95% seen only once. Around 0.099% of the sample comes from the top ten. Sequencing input: CD4+ T cells from PBMCs. The receptor set was obtained from a human donor with multiple sclerosis.

This chain connects TRBV20-1 to TRBJ2-7; TRBD1 matches 9 bases. Germline trimming cut 6 bases from V and 3 bases from J; bases unmatched to any gene: 9. Germline loops: CDR1 DFQATT, CDR2 SNEGSKA (reference sequence). The CDR3 extends over 14 amino acids. CDR3 residues: CSANTGTGSYEQYF. The CDR3 nucleotides read TGCAGTGCAAATACCGGGACAGGGAGCTACGAGCAGTACTTC.

This chain links TRBV9 with TRBJ2-2; TRBD2 is a possible D gene (7 bases). Trimming stripped 1 base from V and 3 bases from J, with 13 bases between. Germline V gene sequence: CDR1 SGDLS, CDR2 YYNGEE. CDR3 length: 16 residues. CDR3 protein: CASSVIPGGDTGELFF. The CDR3 DNA follows: TGTGCCAGCAGCGTAATCCCGGGGGGCGACACCGGGGAGCTGTTTTTT.

A remark on this clonotype: Relative to the germline gene, one junction end is altered; a read error may explain this. The J gene is TRBJ1-6, the V gene TRBV3-1; D is undetermined. The CDR3 spans 12 residues. Germline CDR1 reads LGHDT; CDR2 reads YNNKEL (reference sequence). CDR3 nucleotide sequence: TGTGCCAGCAGCCGAGATAACTCACCCCTCCACTTT. Protein: CASSRDNSPLHF.

This clonotype was seen only once. The rearrangement uses TRBV11-1 and TRBJ1-1; 7 nucleotides align to TRBD1. Germline V gene data show CDR1 as SGHAT and CDR2 as FQDESV (reference sequence). The length of the CDR3 is 14 residues. Trimming took 5 bases from V and 5 from J; bases not matched to a gene: 8. The CDR3 bases are TGTGCCAGCAGCCCATTAGCAGGGGGTACTGAAGCTTTCTTT. Protein: CASSPLAGGTEAFF.

The chain is built from TRBV29-1 and TRBJ1-1; no clear D gene. The CDR3 runs 15 residues. CDR1 SQVTM and CDR2 ANQGSEA come from the germline V gene. V lost 3 bases, J lost 3 bases, and 17 bases lay in between. For the CDR3, the DNA is TGCAGCGTTGATAAATGGGGTCGGGCGGACACTGAAGCTTTCTTT. Its translation: CSVDKWGRADTEAFF.

This sequence joins TRBV20-1 and TRBJ2-7; D perhaps matches TRBD1 (6 bases). This CDR3 comprises 17 residues. Germline-derived CDR1 and CDR2 are DFQATT and SNEGSKA (reference sequence). V lost 1 base, J lost 3 bases, and 22 bases lay in between. CDR3 sequence reads: CSARVTGRPASFYEQYF. Here the CDR3 DNA reads TGCAGTGCTAGAGTGACAGGTCGGCCGGCGAGCTTCTACGAGCAGTACTTC.

This rearrangement joins TRBV30 to TRBJ2-1, with no clear D. V was pared by 0 bases and J by 6 bases, with 6 bases between. From germline, CDR1 is GTSNPN and CDR2 SVGIG (reference sequence). CDR3 size: 12 residues. The CDR3 loop reads CAWSVSTNEQFF. The CDR3 bases are TGTGCCTGGAGTGTCTCGACCAATGAGCAGTTCTTC.

This rearrangement joins TRBV20-1 to TRBJ2-1, with a weak D call TRBD2 (6 bases). The germline V gene encodes CDR1 DFQATT and CDR2 SNEGSKA (reference sequence). The CDR3 totals 17 residues. Deletions cut 5 bases from V and 9 bases from J, with 29 bases between. CDR3 DNA: TGCAGTGCTCAACTCCGGGACGCAGGACGACTAGGAGTTGAGCAGTTCTTC. This gives the protein CSAQLRDAGRLGVEQFF.

The chain recombines TRBV27 with TRBJ2-1; 7 nucleotides align to TRBD2. V trimming: 0 bases; J trimming: 2 bases; junction bases outside the gene matches: 4. The V gene's germline CDR1 is MNHEY and CDR2 SMNVEV (reference sequence). There are 16 residues in the CDR3. The CDR3 DNA follows: TGTGCCAGCAGTTTATCGCGGGGGTTCGCCTACAATGAGCAGTTCTTC. This translates into CASSLSRGFAYNEQFF.

The rearrangement uses TRBV28 and TRBJ2-7; possibly TRBD2 for D (5 bases). Trimming took off 10 bases at V and 7 bases at J, with 20 bases between the two ends. CDR3 length: 13 residues. CDR1 MDHEN and CDR2 SYDVKM come from the germline V gene. The CDR3 region is CATATSRVWEQYF. The CDR3 DNA sequence: TGTGCCACCGCAACCTCGAGGGTTTGGGAGCAGTACTTC.

This clonotype came up once. The chain carries TRBV4-1 and TRBJ2-3; D perhaps matches TRBD2 (5 bases). The CDR3 extends over 17 amino acids. V gave up 5 bases and J gave up 0 bases, with 18 bases separating them. Germline V gives CDR1 MGHRA, CDR2 YSYEKL. This CDR3 is CASSFTAVPSSTDTQYF. The CDR3 region has the DNA TGCGCCAGCAGCTTCACAGCGGTCCCTTCCAGCACAGATACGCAGTATTTT.

The chain recombines TRBV24-1 with TRBJ1-3, with D possibly TRBD1 on 5 matching bases. CDR3 length: 17 amino acids. In germline, CDR1 is KGHDR, CDR2 SFDVKD. Trimming pared 3 bases from V and 0 bases from J, leaving 14 bases between. The CDR3 DNA sequence: TGTGCCACCAGTGATGGGACGGTCCACCACTCTGGAAACACCATATATTTT. Amino acids: CATSDGTVHHSGNTIYF.

CDR3 DNA: TGCGCCAGCAGCTTACAGCCTACTAGCCCAGATACGCAGTATTTT. Residues: CASSLQPTSPDTQYF. This chain connects TRBV5-1 to TRBJ2-3, with D tentatively TRBD2 (6 bases). Germline V gene data show CDR1 as SGHRS and CDR2 as YFSETQ. V lost 2 bases and J 4 bases, leaving 14 bases between the germline ends. The CDR3 is 15 residues long.

The chain combines TRBV20-1 with TRBJ2-7; 7 nucleotides match TRBD2. Trimming cost V 3 bases and J 6 bases; bases outside gene matches: 5. The CDR3 spans 12 residues. The germline gives CDR1 DFQATT, CDR2 SNEGSKA (reference sequence). This CDR3 is CSASRREGEQYF. CDR3 sequence (DNA): TGCAGTGCTAGTCGCAGGGAGGGCGAGCAGTACTTC.

This clonotype was seen a single time. The V gene is TRBV5-4, the J gene TRBJ1-3; possible D gene TRBD1, 5 bases. Per germline, CDR1 SGHNT and CDR2 YYREEE (reference sequence). This CDR3 is built from 15 residues. V was cut by 0 bases and J by 4 bases, with 11 bases left in between. The CDR3 loop is CASSLGGRAGNTIYF. CDR3 DNA: TGTGCCAGCAGCTTGGGGGGCAGGGCAGGAAACACCATATATTTT.

The chain joins TRBV18 to TRBJ2-7; no firm D call. From germline, CDR1 is KGHSH and CDR2 LQKENI. The ends were cut back, 6 bases at V and 2 bases at J, with 8 bases in the middle. The CDR3 is 12 residues long. The CDR3 here is CASSPDTYEQYF. The CDR3 DNA reads as TGTGCCAGCTCCCCAGATACCTACGAGCAGTACTTC.

V gene TRBV20-1 combines with J gene TRBJ1-2; D is perhaps TRBD1 (5 bases). The germline V gene has CDR1 DFQATT and CDR2 SNEGSKA (reference sequence). The V end was cut by 4 bases, the J end by 2 bases, with 14 bases between. This CDR3 is 14 amino acids long. The CDR3: CSATSPQGNYGYTF. The CDR3 DNA reads as TGCAGTGCTACCTCTCCCCAGGGAAACTATGGCTACACCTTC.

The rearrangement joins TRBV4-1 to TRBJ1-2, with D unclear. V shed 4 bases and J shed 7 bases, with 19 bases lying between them. CDR1 and CDR2 (germline): MGHRA, YSYEKL. CDR3 size: 15 residues. The CDR3 DNA follows: TGCGCCAGCAGCCGGGGTCCGGGAGCCCTGACTGGCTACACCTTC. As protein: CASSRGPGALTGYTF.

V gene TRBV29-1 combines with J gene TRBJ2-3, with D hard to call. Per the germline V gene, CDR1 is SQVTM and CDR2 is ANQGSEA. Trimming stripped 3 bases from V and 3 bases from J, with 10 bases between. The CDR3 sequence is 13 residues long. Here the CDR3 DNA reads TGCAGCGTTGACGTGGGTAGTACAGATACGCAGTATTTT. Protein sequence: CSVDVGSTDTQYF.

The V call is TRBV29-1, the J call TRBJ2-2; D gene ambiguous. With 3 bases removed from V and 4 bases from J, the gap between germline ends came to 9 bases. The CDR3 covers 13 residues. Germline assignment: CDR1 SQVTM and CDR2 ANQGSEA. The CDR3 spells CSVEAPGTGELFF. CDR3 bases: TGCAGCGTTGAGGCTCCGGGCACCGGGGAGCTGTTTTTT.

The gene calls are TRBV30 and TRBJ2-2; the D gene could be TRBD1 or TRBD2 (5 bases each). V lost 0 bases and J lost 7, with 24 bases in between. The CDR3 consists of 18 residues. Germline CDR1 reads GTSNPN; CDR2 reads SVGIG (reference sequence). The CDR3 nucleotides read TGTGCCTGGAGTGTACGGGGCAGTGGCGTTCGCCGGGTCGGGGAGCTGTTTTTT. Amino acids: CAWSVRGSGVRRVGELFF. Full variable domain (rest looked up from reference TRBV30 and TRBJ2-2): SQTIHQWPATLVQPVGSPLSLECTVEGTSNPNLYWYRQAAGRGLQLLFYSVGIGQISSEVPQNLSASRPQDRQFILSSKKLLLSDSGFYLCAWSVRGSGVRRVGELFFGEGSRLTVL.

The V call is TRBV5-5, the J call TRBJ2-1; maybe TRBD2 (5 bases). Trimming shortened V by 3 bases and J by 4 bases, and 8 bases separated the two germline ends. Germline V CDR1 and CDR2: SGHKS, YYEKEE (reference sequence). The CDR3 runs 13 residues. DNA for the CDR3: TGTGCCAGCAGCTATACTAGGTACAATGAGCAGTTCTTC. Amino acid sequence: CASSYTRYNEQFF.

The genes are TRBV11-2 and TRBJ2-1; D is uncertain. Looked up from germline, CDR1 is SGHAT and CDR2 is FQNNGV. CDR3 length: 14 residues. V dropped 3 bases and J dropped 0 bases, with 6 bases sitting between them. CDR3 coding DNA: TGTGCCAGCAGCTTGGAACGCTCCTACAATGAGCAGTTCTTC. Amino acids: CASSLERSYNEQFF.